One and the same sample provided the 26 T cell receptor beta chains below, sequenced in a study of T cell responses to AZD1222 COVID-19 vaccine. Here immunoSEQ multiplex PCR was the method, and the copy in TCRdb shows in-frame clones only, minus some. Seen here are 150,000 to 200,000 clones, just over 90% observed once, and the top ten hold about 1.7%. Material: peripheral blood, obtained 28 days after the second AZD1222 dose. These receptors came from an adult who received the AZD1222 COVID-19 vaccine.

This clone was detected only once. V and J are TRBV19 and TRBJ2-1, with a possible D match to TRBD2 (6 bases). CDR1 LNHDA and CDR2 SQIVND come from the germline V gene (reference sequence). With 3 bases removed from V and 13 bases from J, the gap between germline ends came to 22 bases. CDR3 size: 15 residues. The DNA of the CDR3 is TGTGCCAGTAGTATCCCCCGGGAGCAGGAACAAACCCAGTTCTTC. Its protein product is CASSIPREQEQTQFF.

The rearrangement links TRBV6-6 to TRBJ1-2; D remains unclear. Germline CDR1 is MNHNY and CDR2 is SVGAGI (reference sequence). V was trimmed by 7 bases and J by 2 bases, leaving 14 bases between them. This CDR3 is 14 amino acids long. DNA of the CDR3: TGTGCCAGCACCCCCAGTGGGTTAAACTATGGCTACACCTTC. The encoded protein is CASTPSGLNYGYTF.

CDR3 sequence: CASRVLAGGPSGELFF. CDR3 nucleotide sequence: TGTGCCAGTAGAGTCCTAGCGGGAGGACCTTCCGGGGAGCTGTTTTTT. The chain has TRBV19 and TRBJ2-2, with 11 bases lining up with TRBD2. Germline V lookup: CDR1 LNHDA, CDR2 SQIVND (reference sequence). This CDR3 has 16 residues. The ends lost 6 bases at V and 6 bases at J; junction bases unmatched: 9.

The chain uses TRBV5-6 and TRBJ1-5; D is possibly TRBD1 (6 bases). V was cut by 1 base and J by 1 base, with 9 bases left in between. The CDR3 sequence is 15 residues long. Germline CDR1 and CDR2: SGHDT and YYEEEE. The CDR3 DNA follows: TGTGCCAGCAGCTTGAGGGGGGCAAGCAATCAGCCCCAGCATTTT. Translated, it gives CASSLRGASNQPQHF.

This clone showed up just once. The genes are TRBV29-1 and TRBJ1-1; D is unclear. Trimming stripped 0 bases from V and 0 bases from J, with 5 bases between. This CDR3 comprises 13 residues. CDR1 SQVTM and CDR2 ANQGSEA come from the germline V gene. The CDR3 nucleotides are TGCAGCGTTGAAGAGGTAATGAACACTGAAGCTTTCTTT. Its translation is CSVEEVMNTEAFF. The full variable domain, rest sourced from reference TRBV29-1 and TRBJ1-1, is SAVISQKPSRDICQRGTSLTIQCQVDSQVTMMFWYRQQPGQSLTLIATANQGSEATYESGFVIDKFPISRPNLTFSTLTVSNMSPEDSSIYLCSVEEVMNTEAFFGQGTRLTVV.

This clone is a singleton in its sample. The chain combines TRBV6-5 with TRBJ2-3, with TRBD2 matching 8 bases. After removal of 10 bases from V and 4 bases from J, the junction contained 4 bases not matched to a gene. Germline V CDR1 and CDR2: MNHEY, SVGAGI. The CDR3 sequence is 12 residues long. This chain's CDR3 is CATGGVADTQYF. CDR3 DNA sequence: TGTGCCACGGGAGGGGTCGCAGATACGCAGTATTTT.

The chain couples TRBV9 to TRBJ1-6; maybe TRBD1 (5 bases). V lost 2 bases and J 5 bases, leaving 11 bases between the germline ends. This CDR3 is 15 amino acids long. From germline, CDR1 is SGDLS and CDR2 YYNGEE. CDR3 bases: TGTGCCAGCAGCGTGGGGCAGGGCCATAATTCACCCCTCCACTTT. Translation: CASSVGQGHNSPLHF.

This clone was found a few times. CDR3 sequence (DNA): TGTGCCAGCAGCGTAGCTGAGGGAGTGGATGAAAAACTGTTTTTT. This translates into CASSVAEGVDEKLFF. This chain links TRBV9 with TRBJ1-4; D unclear. V shed 0 bases and J shed 6 bases, with 12 bases lying between them. Germline values: CDR1 SGDLS, CDR2 YYNGEE. The CDR3 is made up of 15 amino acids.

This sequence joins TRBV7-9 and TRBJ1-6; a weak D match, TRBD1 (5 bases). CDR3 length: 16 amino acids. Germline CDR1 and CDR2: SEHNR and FQNEAQ (reference sequence). V was clipped by 5 bases and J by 5 bases, with 16 bases between them. CDR3 region: CASSQSRAPDNSPLHF. For the CDR3, the DNA is TGTGCCAGCAGCCAAAGCAGGGCTCCCGATAATTCACCCCTCCACTTT.

This chain uses TRBV6-6 with TRBJ1-5; unclear D gene. This CDR3 region has 13 residues. Trimming removed 2 bases from V and 7 bases from J, with 9 bases in between. CDR1 MNHNY and CDR2 SVGAGI come from the germline V gene (reference sequence). The CDR3 reads CASSYSGLQPQHF. The CDR3 coding sequence is TGTGCCAGCAGTTACAGCGGTTTACAGCCCCAGCATTTT.

The chain is built from TRBV13 and TRBJ2-4, with 15 bases lining up with TRBD2. V lost 6 bases to trimming and J lost 0 bases; unmatched junction nucleotides: 12. Germline assignment: CDR1 PRHDT and CDR2 FYEKMQ (reference sequence). The CDR3 sequence is 20 residues long. The CDR3 nucleotides are TGTGCCAGCAGTTCTTACCGCGGACTAGCGGGGGGGCTAGCCAAAAACATTCAGTACTTC. The encoded protein is CASSSYRGLAGGLAKNIQYF.

CDR3 residues: CASSYSRAGGANEQFF. The CDR3 DNA reads as TGTGCCAGCAGTTACTCGAGAGCGGGGGGGGCTAATGAGCAGTTCTTC. The chain recombines TRBV6-5 with TRBJ2-1; TRBD2 matches 10 bases. V trimming: 0 bases; J trimming: 7 bases; junction bases outside the gene matches: 6. Germline CDR1 reads MNHEY; CDR2 reads SVGAGI. The length of the CDR3 is 16 residues.

The rearrangement links TRBV14 to TRBJ1-6; the D is unclear. The CDR3 is 13 amino acids. The V gene lost 1 base and the J gene lost 14 bases, with 12 bases spanning the gap. Germline loops: CDR1 SGHDN, CDR2 FVKESK. The DNA for the CDR3 is TGTGCCAGCAGCCAAGGTCACCCGGGAACCCTCCACTTT. As protein: CASSQGHPGTLHF.

As concerns this clone: This sample also contains other DNA sequences that code for the same CDR3. This chain uses TRBV29-1 with TRBJ1-1; D is ambiguous. This CDR3 is built from 12 residues. V lost 0 bases to trimming and J lost 4 bases, with 6 bases between them. Germline V gives CDR1 SQVTM, CDR2 ANQGSEA. The CDR3 bases are TGCAGCGTTGAAGAGGGTCGCACTGAAGCTTTCTTT. It is translated as CSVEEGRTEAFF.

The chain uses TRBV6-5 and TRBJ2-1; 9 positions agree with TRBD1. V lost 4 bases to trimming and J lost 7 bases; unmatched junction nucleotides: 5. Germline CDR1 reads MNHEY; CDR2 reads SVGAGI. This CDR3 spans 14 amino acids. The DNA of the CDR3 is TGTGCCAGCAGTTTAGGGACAGGGACAAATGAGCAGTTCTTC. Protein sequence: CASSLGTGTNEQFF.

This clone was detected only once. The junction departs from germline at one end; a sequencing error may be responsible. The chain has TRBV7-7 and TRBJ2-5, with 10 bases that match TRBD2. The germline CDR1 and CDR2 sequences are SSHAT and FNYEAQ (reference sequence). CDR3 length equals 14 residues. The CDR3 sequence is CASSLAGGQETQYF. The CDR3 nucleotides read TGTGCTAGCAGCTTAGCGGGGGGACAAGAGACCCAGTACTTC.

The chain employs TRBV7-9 and TRBJ1-1; D may be TRBD1 (5 bases). In germline, CDR1 is SEHNR, CDR2 FQNEAQ (reference sequence). This CDR3 has 14 amino acids. V lost 4 bases to trimming and J lost 4 bases, with 13 bases between them. The CDR3 region is CASSSVGVGTEAFF. In DNA, the CDR3 is TGTGCCAGCAGCTCGGTAGGGGTGGGCACTGAAGCTTTCTTT.

The chain has TRBV11-2 and TRBJ2-1, with a possible D match to TRBD2 (6 bases). The germline V gene has CDR1 SGHAT and CDR2 FQNNGV. The V and J ends lost 3 bases and 0 bases respectively, with 9 bases between them. This CDR3 comprises 15 residues. The CDR3: CASSLDGGSYNEQFF. CDR3 nucleotide sequence: TGTGCCAGCAGCTTGGACGGGGGCTCCTACAATGAGCAGTTCTTC.

Only a few counts were recorded for this clone. V gene TRBV6-1 combines with J gene TRBJ2-1; 8 nucleotides match TRBD1. With V trimmed by 0 bases and J by 4 bases, 17 bases remained unmatched. The CDR3 spans 20 residues. Per germline, CDR1 MNHNS and CDR2 SASEGT. This CDR3 is CASSEARRTRGTGLYNEQFF. DNA for the CDR3: TGTGCCAGCAGTGAAGCCAGACGCACTCGGGGGACAGGATTATACAATGAGCAGTTCTTC.

This clone was seen a single time. The chain employs TRBV10-3 and TRBJ2-7; possible D gene TRBD1, 5 bases. Looked up from germline, CDR1 is ENHRY and CDR2 is SYGVKD. The CDR3 covers 13 residues. With 6 bases removed from V and 2 bases from J, the gap between germline ends came to 11 bases. The CDR3 nucleotides are TGTGCCATCAGAGGGGCTGAGGCCTACGAGCAGTACTTC. This translates into CAIRGAEAYEQYF.

This clone turned up a few times. V gene TRBV19 combines with J gene TRBJ1-2; the D gene is possibly TRBD1 (6 bases). Germline CDR1 LNHDA, CDR2 SQIVND (reference sequence). Trimming stripped 3 bases from V and 5 bases from J, with 10 bases between. The CDR3 spans 13 residues. The CDR3 region is CASSMKGGYGYTF. The DNA for the CDR3 is TGTGCCAGTAGTATGAAGGGGGGTTATGGCTACACCTTC.

The CDR3 loop is CASSPSMIGQFSNYGYTF. CDR3 nucleotides: TGTGCCAGCTCACCAAGCATGATAGGACAGTTTTCTAACTATGGCTACACCTTC. This rearrangement joins TRBV18 to TRBJ1-2; D is perhaps TRBD1 (6 bases). The CDR3 is 18 amino acids. CDR1 KGHSH and CDR2 LQKENI come from the germline V gene. V shed 2 bases and J shed 0 bases, with 19 bases lying between them. Based on the CDR3 plus reference TRBV18 and TRBJ1-2, the full variable domain is NAGVMQNPRHLVRRRGQEARLRCSPMKGHSHVYWYRQLPEEGLKFMVYLQKENIIDESGMPKERFSAEFPKEGPSILRIQQVVRGDSAAYFCASSPSMIGQFSNYGYTFGSGTRLTVV.

This sequence joins TRBV27 and TRBJ2-7; maybe TRBD2 (5 bases). Germline V gene lookup returns CDR1 MNHEY and CDR2 SMNVEV (reference sequence). The CDR3 is made up of 16 amino acids. V was trimmed by 6 bases and J by 0 bases, leaving 18 bases between them. For the CDR3, the DNA is TGTGCCAGCAGCTTAGGGCGGGTTCCGAGCTCCTACGAGCAGTACTTC. Amino acids: CASSLGRVPSSYEQYF.

This clone showed up just once. V gene TRBV6-5 combines with J gene TRBJ2-1; D is uncertain. V shed 10 bases and J shed 0 bases, with 10 bases lying between them. CDR3 size: 13 residues. CDR1 MNHEY and CDR2 SVGAGI come from the germline V gene. The CDR3 DNA reads as TGTGCCATAGCCACGGGCTCCTACAATGAGCAGTTCTTC. This encodes CAIATGSYNEQFF.

The chain combines TRBV4-1 with TRBJ2-5; 16 positions match TRBD2. Losses at the gene ends were 5 bases for V and 4 bases for J; bases not matched to a gene: 22. Germline V gene sequence: CDR1 MGHRA, CDR2 YSYEKL. The length of the CDR3 is 22 residues. The CDR3 DNA reads TGCGCCAGCAGCGTTGTGGCGACGGGCGGGACTAGCGGGAGGGTGTCCGGAGAGACCCAGTACTTC. Residues: CASSVVATGGTSGRVSGETQYF.

The chain joins TRBV27 to TRBJ1-1; TRBD1 is a possible D gene (6 bases). With 6 bases removed from V and 4 bases from J, the gap between germline ends came to 12 bases. The CDR3 extends over 13 amino acids. Germline CDR1 reads MNHEY; CDR2 reads SMNVEV (reference sequence). CDR3 sequence: CASRNTGSTEAFF. In DNA, the CDR3 is TGTGCCAGCAGGAATACAGGGAGCACTGAAGCTTTCTTT.